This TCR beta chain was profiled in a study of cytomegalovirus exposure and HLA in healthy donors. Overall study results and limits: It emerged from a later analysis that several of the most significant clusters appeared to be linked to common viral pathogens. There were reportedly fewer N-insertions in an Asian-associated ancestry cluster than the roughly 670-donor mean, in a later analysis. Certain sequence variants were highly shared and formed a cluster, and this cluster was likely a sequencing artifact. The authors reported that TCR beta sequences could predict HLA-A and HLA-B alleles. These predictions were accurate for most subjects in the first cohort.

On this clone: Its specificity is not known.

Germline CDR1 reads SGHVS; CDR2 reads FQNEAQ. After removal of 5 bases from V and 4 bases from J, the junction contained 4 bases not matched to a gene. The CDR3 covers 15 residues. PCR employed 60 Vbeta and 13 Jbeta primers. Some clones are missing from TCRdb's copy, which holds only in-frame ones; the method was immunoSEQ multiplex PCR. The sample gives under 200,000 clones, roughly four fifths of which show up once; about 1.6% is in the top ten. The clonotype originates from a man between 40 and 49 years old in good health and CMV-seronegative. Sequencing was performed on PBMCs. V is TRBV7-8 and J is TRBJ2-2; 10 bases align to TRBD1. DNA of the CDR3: TGTGCCAGCAGCCGACAGGGGGCGGTCACCGGGGAGCTGTTTTTT. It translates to CASSRQGAVTGELFF.